A selection of T cell receptor beta chains follows, all from one sample in a study of T cell responses to AZD1222 COVID-19 vaccine. This table comes from immunoSEQ multiplex PCR, and its TCRdb copy is limited to in-frame clones, with some not included. The sample carries about 97,000 clones, roughly 90% recorded once. Here the sequenced sample was peripheral blood, taken on day 0 of AZD1222 vaccination. These receptors originate from an adult in good health. The CDR3 runs from the conserved cysteine through the conserved F or W. D genes are given only for firm matches. Clone size appears in some rows only: once, few, many, or a class for an expanded clone.

CDR3 protein | CDR3 DNA | J gene | V gene | D gene | clone size
CASSLAPRGGSSGNTIYF | TGTGCCAGCAGCTTAGCCCCCCGAGGCGGGAGCTCTGGAAACACCATATATTTT | TRBJ1-3 | TRBV7-2 | - | once
CASSIDAGTGERNGYTF | TGTGCCAGTAGTATAGACGCTGGGACAGGGGAACGTAATGGCTACACCTTC | TRBJ1-2 | TRBV19 | TRBD1 | few
CAAGDSYNEQFF | TGTGCCGCGGGGGACTCCTACAATGAGCAGTTCTTC | TRBJ2-1 | TRBV19 | TRBD2 | -
CASSGGLNTGELFF | TGTGCCAGCAGCGGGGGCCTGAACACCGGGGAGCTGTTTTTT | TRBJ2-2 | TRBV6-5 | - | -
CASRGEQSSYEQYF | TGTGCCAGCAGGGGGGAACAGAGCTCCTACGAGCAGTACTTC | TRBJ2-7 | TRBV7-2 | - | -
CATSDQRDYGYTF | TGTGCCACCAGTGATCAAAGGGACTATGGCTACACCTTC | TRBJ1-2 | TRBV24-1 | - | -
CATSDLGAKEYRGMPYGYTF | TGTGCCACCAGTGATTTGGGCGCGAAAGAATACAGGGGAATGCCTTATGGCTACACCTTC | TRBJ1-2 | TRBV24-1 | TRBD1 | few
CASREGMGGYTF | TGTGCCAGCAGAGAGGGGATGGGTGGCTACACCTTC | TRBJ1-2 | TRBV2 | - | -
CASSASGGGHNEQFF | TGTGCCAGCAGCGCAAGCGGGGGGGGACACAATGAGCAGTTCTTC | TRBJ2-1 | TRBV11-3 | TRBD2 | -
CSVRRTGDYGYTF | TGCAGCGTTCGTCGGACGGGGGACTATGGCTACACCTTC | TRBJ1-2 | TRBV29-1 | - | -
CASSYLAGGPLEQFF | TGTGCCAGCAGCTACCTAGCGGGGGGGCCGCTTGAGCAGTTCTTC | TRBJ2-1 | TRBV7-3 | TRBD2 | once
CASSRDSSNPNYGYTF | TGTGCCAGCAGCCGGGACAGCTCCAACCCTAACTATGGCTACACCTTC | TRBJ1-2 | TRBV5-4 | TRBD1 | -
CASSQAGQGDYGYTF | TGCGCCAGCAGCCAAGCGGGACAGGGGGATTATGGCTACACCTTC | TRBJ1-2 | TRBV4-1 | TRBD1 | -
CASSRQGQSYTF | TGTGCCAGCAGCAGACAGGGGCAGAGCTACACCTTC | TRBJ1-2 | TRBV27 | TRBD1 | -
CASRNFPSFDEKLFF | TGTGCCAGCAGAAATTTCCCTTCCTTCGATGAAAAACTGTTTTTT | TRBJ1-4 | TRBV28 | - | once
CASSTWDVGGYTF | TGTGCCAGCAGTACCTGGGACGTCGGTGGCTACACCTTC | TRBJ1-2 | TRBV6-5 | - | -
CASSLYSGTGVEGELFF | TGTGCCAGCAGCTTATATTCGGGGACAGGGGTGGAGGGGGAGCTGTTTTTT | TRBJ2-2 | TRBV7-8 | TRBD1 | -
CASTWDRRAQGYTF | TGTGCCAGCACCTGGGACAGACGGGCTCAGGGCTACACCTTC | TRBJ1-2 | TRBV28 | TRBD1 | -
CASSQFPGSGAGGTEAFF | TGTGCCAGCAGCCAATTCCCAGGGTCTGGGGCGGGCGGCACTGAAGCTTTCTTT | TRBJ1-1 | TRBV16 | - | -
CASSPRQGADYGYTF | TGCGCCAGCAGCCCGCGACAGGGGGCGGACTATGGCTACACCTTC | TRBJ1-2 | TRBV4-1 | TRBD1 | -
CASSLSISAINTGELFF | TGTGCCAGCAGTTTATCGATTTCTGCGATCAACACCGGGGAGCTGTTTTTT | TRBJ2-2 | TRBV27 | - | -
CASAGGLSYNEQFF | TGTGCCTCAGCGGGGGGGCTTTCCTACAATGAGCAGTTCTTC | TRBJ2-1 | TRBV11-3 | TRBD2 | -
CASSYPRTGPMNTEAFF | TGTGCCAGCAGTTACCCTCGGACAGGACCCATGAACACTGAAGCTTTCTTT | TRBJ1-1 | TRBV6-2/TRBV6-3 | TRBD1 | -
CASSLMGGEYEQYF | TGTGCCAGCAGCTTAATGGGGGGGGAGTACGAGCAGTACTTC | TRBJ2-7 | TRBV7-2 | TRBD2 | -
CASSRTVATNEKLFF | TGTGCCAGTAGCCGAACCGTCGCAACTAATGAAAAACTGTTTTTT | TRBJ1-4 | TRBV19 | - | -
CASSDLVATNEKLFF | TGTGCCAGCAGTGATTTGGTCGCAACTAATGAAAAACTGTTTTTT | TRBJ1-4 | TRBV2 | - | -
CASSLKWANEQYF | TGTGCCAGCAGTTTAAAATGGGCCAACGAGCAGTACTTC | TRBJ2-7 | TRBV12-3/TRBV12-4 | - | -
CASSLAPGDGGYTF | TGCGCCAGCAGCTTGGCCCCAGGGGATGGTGGCTACACCTTC | TRBJ1-2 | TRBV5-1 | - | -
CAWSDGTGFINEQFF | TGTGCCTGGAGTGACGGGACAGGGTTTATCAATGAGCAGTTCTTC | TRBJ2-1 | TRBV30 | TRBD1 | -
CASSLGQGSEKLFF | TGCGCCAGCAGCTTGGGGCAGGGATCCGAAAAACTGTTTTTT | TRBJ1-4 | TRBV5-1 | - | few
CASSLHTNTEAFF | TGTGCCAGCAGCTTACACACGAACACTGAAGCTTTCTTT | TRBJ1-1 | TRBV7-3 | - | -
CATSDFDYEQFF | TGTGCCACCAGTGATTTTGACTATGAGCAGTTCTTC | TRBJ2-1 | TRBV24-1 | - | -
CASSWGGNEKLFF | TGTGCCAGCAGTTGGGGAGGAAATGAAAAACTGTTTTTT | TRBJ1-4 | TRBV28 | - | few
CASSRSGGSVSYEQYF | TGTGCCAGCAGCCGCTCGGGGGGCTCGGTCTCCTACGAGCAGTACTTC | TRBJ2-7 | TRBV7-2 | - | -
CASSWGAITDTQYF | TGTGCCAGCAGCTGGGGGGCAATCACAGATACGCAGTATTTT | TRBJ2-3 | TRBV11-3 | - | -
CASSLTGGSLSGNQPQHF | TGTGCCAGCAGCTTGACAGGGGGCTCCTTGAGTGGGAATCAGCCCCAGCATTTT | TRBJ1-5 | TRBV7-9 | TRBD1 | -
CASSPSGGAHGGELFF | TGTGCCAGCAGCCCTAGCGGGGGGGCCCACGGCGGGGAGCTGTTTTTT | TRBJ2-2 | TRBV7-8 | TRBD2 | -
CASSPGTTAPGEQFF | TGTGCCAGCAGCCCGGGGACTACCGCACCTGGTGAGCAGTTCTTC | TRBJ2-1 | TRBV7-2 | TRBD2 | -
CASSPTGDNSPLHF | TGTGCCAGCAGCCCTACAGGGGATAATTCACCCCTCCACTTT | TRBJ1-6 | TRBV28 | TRBD1 | -
CASSYLAGGQGGYTF | TGTGCCAGCAGTTACCTCGCAGGGGGACAAGGTGGCTACACCTTC | TRBJ1-2 | TRBV6-2/TRBV6-3 | TRBD1 | -
CAWSVVRLEKLFF | TGTGCCTGGAGTGTTGTCCGGCTCGAAAAACTGTTTTTT | TRBJ1-4 | TRBV30 | - | -
CASSSPLGTSYNSPLHF | TGTGCCAGCAGCTCCCCCCTGGGTACCTCCTATAATTCACCCCTCCACTTT | TRBJ1-6 | TRBV7-9 | - | -
CASSPNPGVNEKLFF | TGTGCCAGCTCACCGAACCCAGGGGTTAATGAAAAACTGTTTTTT | TRBJ1-4 | TRBV18 | - | -
CATRDPYEQYF | TGTGCTACAAGGGATCCCTACGAGCAGTACTTC | TRBJ2-7 | TRBV28 | - | few
CASSPGQGLNTGELFF | TGTGCCAGCAGCCCGGGACAGGGCCTGAACACCGGGGAGCTGTTTTTT | TRBJ2-2 | TRBV5-4 | TRBD1 | -
CASSSNPSDRVGGYTF | TGCGCCAGCAGTTCGAACCCATCGGACAGGGTGGGTGGCTACACCTTC | TRBJ1-2 | TRBV5-1 | TRBD1 | -